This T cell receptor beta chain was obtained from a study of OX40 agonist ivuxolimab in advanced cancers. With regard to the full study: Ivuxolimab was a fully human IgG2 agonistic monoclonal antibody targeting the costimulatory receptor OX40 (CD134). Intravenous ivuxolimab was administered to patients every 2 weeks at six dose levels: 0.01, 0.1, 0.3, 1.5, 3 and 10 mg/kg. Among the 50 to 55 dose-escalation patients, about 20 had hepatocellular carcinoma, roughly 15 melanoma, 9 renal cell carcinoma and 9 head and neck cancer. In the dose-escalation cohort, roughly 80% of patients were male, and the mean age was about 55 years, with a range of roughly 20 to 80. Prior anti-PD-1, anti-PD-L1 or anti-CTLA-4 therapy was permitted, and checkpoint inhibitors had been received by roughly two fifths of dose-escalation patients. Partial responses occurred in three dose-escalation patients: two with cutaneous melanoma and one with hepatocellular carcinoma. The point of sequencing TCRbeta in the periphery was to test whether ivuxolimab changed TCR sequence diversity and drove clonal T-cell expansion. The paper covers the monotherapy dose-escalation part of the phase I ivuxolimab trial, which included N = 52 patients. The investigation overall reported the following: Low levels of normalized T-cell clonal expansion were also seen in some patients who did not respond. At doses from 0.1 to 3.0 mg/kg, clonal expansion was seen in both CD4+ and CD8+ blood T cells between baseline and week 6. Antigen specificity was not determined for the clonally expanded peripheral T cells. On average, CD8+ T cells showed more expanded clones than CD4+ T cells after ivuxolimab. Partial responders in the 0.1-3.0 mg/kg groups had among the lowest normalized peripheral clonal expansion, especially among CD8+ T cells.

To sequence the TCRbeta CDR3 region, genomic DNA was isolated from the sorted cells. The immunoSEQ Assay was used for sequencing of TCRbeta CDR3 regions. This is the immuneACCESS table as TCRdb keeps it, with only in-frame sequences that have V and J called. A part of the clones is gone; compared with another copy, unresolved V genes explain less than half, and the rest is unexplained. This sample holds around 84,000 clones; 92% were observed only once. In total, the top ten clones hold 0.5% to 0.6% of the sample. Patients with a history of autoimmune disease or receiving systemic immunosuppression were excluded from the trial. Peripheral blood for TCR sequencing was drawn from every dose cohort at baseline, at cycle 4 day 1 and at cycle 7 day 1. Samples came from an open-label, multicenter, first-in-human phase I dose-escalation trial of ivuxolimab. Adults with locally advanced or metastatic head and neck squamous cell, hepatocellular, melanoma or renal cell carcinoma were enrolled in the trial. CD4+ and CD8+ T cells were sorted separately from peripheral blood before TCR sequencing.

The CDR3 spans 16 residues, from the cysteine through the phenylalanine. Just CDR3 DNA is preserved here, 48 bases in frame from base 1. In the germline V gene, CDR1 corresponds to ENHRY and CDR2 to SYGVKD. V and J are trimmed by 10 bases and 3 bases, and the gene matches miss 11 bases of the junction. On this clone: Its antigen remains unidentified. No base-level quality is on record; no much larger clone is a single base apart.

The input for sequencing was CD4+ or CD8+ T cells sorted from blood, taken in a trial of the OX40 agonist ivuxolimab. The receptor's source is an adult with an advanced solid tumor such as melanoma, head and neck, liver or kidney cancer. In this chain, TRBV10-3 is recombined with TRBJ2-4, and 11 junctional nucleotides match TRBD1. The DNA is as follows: TGTGCCACCAGGACAGGGGGCGTTCAGGGCAAAAACATTCAGTACTTC. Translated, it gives CATRTGGVQGKNIQYF.